This TCR beta chain was obtained from a study of shared clonotypes between healthy human individuals. Turning to the study itself: The study enrolled a couple of women and three men aged 18 to 49. General study points: Investigators collected only blood, and repertoires in tissues likely differ.

Positively selected for CCR7, the CD45RO-negative cells used as naive CD8 cells excluded terminally differentiated effector memory CD45RA+ cells. Donors had no recently reported acute infections or vaccinations and were HIV-negative. Germline assignment: CDR1 MNHNS and CDR2 SASEGT. V lost 6 bases and J 6 bases, leaving 11 bases between the germline ends. CDR3 length equals 13 residues. Notes on this clone: Its antigen is unidentified.

Assay execution took place at the deep level. TCRdb keeps only in-frame clones here, not all; method: immunoSEQ multiplex PCR. The table has about 750,000 clones, about 91% seen once. The rearrangement joins TRBV6-1 to TRBJ2-2, with D tentatively TRBD1 (6 bases). What was sequenced was naive CD8+ T cells sorted from blood. This receptor was taken from a man aged 30 to 45 in good health. The CDR3 bases are TGTGCCAGCAGCCAGGGGTCGTCCGGGGAGCTGTTTTTT. Its protein product is CASSQGSSGELFF.